The rows below give T cell receptor beta chains drawn from one sample of a study of T cells in Graves' hyperthyroidism and ophthalmopathy. TCRdb re-called the multiplex PCR reads through MiXCR, storing one row per CDR3 protein. The sample includes around 270,000 distinct CDR3 sequences, around 20% seen only once; the top ten take about 35%. Sequencing was performed on blood. The receptors come from a man in his forties or fifties with Graves' ophthalmopathy. CDR3s include the opening cysteine and the closing phenylalanine or tryptophan. The D gene is left open where the match is weak. Size values are once, few and many counts, or a class for expanded clones, and some rows have none.

j_call d_call v_call clone_size cdr3_aa cdr3_nt
TRBJ2-3 TRBD1 TRBV27 NA CASSSHPGTGVTDTQYF TGTGCCAGCAGTTCCCATCCCGGGACAGGGGTCACAGATACGCAGTATTTT
TRBJ2-2 TRBD2 TRBV30 few CARGGYLFDRDHKELFF TGTGCCCGCGGGGGGTACTTATTCGACCGGGATCATAAGGAGCTGTTTTTT
TRBJ1-6 NA TRBV5-4 NA CASSLTGGWDNSPLHF TGTGCCAGCAGCTTGACGGGGGGGTGGGATAATTCACCCCTCCACTTT
TRBJ2-5 NA TRBV2 many CASRELGWTARQETQYF TGTGCCAGCAGGGAACTTGGTTGGACTGCCAGGCAAGAGACCCAGTACTTC
TRBJ1-1 NA TRBV28 NA CASKGDTTRVTEAFF TGTGCCAGCAAGGGGGACACGACCAGGGTCACTGAAGCTTTCTTT
TRBJ2-3 TRBD2 TRBV5-1 few CASSLGALAAGLDTQYF TGCGCCAGCAGCTTGGGGGCTCTAGCGGCAGGGCTGGATACGCAGTATTTT
TRBJ2-1 TRBD2 TRBV27 NA CASGSGLNEQFF TGCGCCAGCGGGAGTGGCTTGAATGAGCAGTTCTTC
TRBJ2-7 TRBD2 TRBV20-1 many CSAMSGLAGAVQYF TGCAGTGCTATGTCGGGACTAGCGGGAGCGGTGCAGTACTTC
TRBJ1-1 NA TRBV20-1 few CSARGRVNTEAFF TGCAGTGCTAGGGGACGGGTGAACACTGAAGCTTTCTTT
TRBJ1-4 NA TRBV6-5 many CASSYGIYEKLFF TGTGCCAGCAGTTACGGGATCTATGAAAAACTGTTTTTT
TRBJ1-1 TRBD1 TRBV30 many CAWSGDRQNTEAFF TGTGCCTGGAGTGGGGACAGGCAGAACACTGAAGCTTTCTTT
TRBJ2-1 TRBD2 TRBV20-1 many CSALLAGDGYNEQFF TGCAGTGCTCTACTAGCGGGAGACGGGTACAATGAGCAGTTCTTC
TRBJ2-3 TRBD2 TRBV20-1 NA CSARPASGGSITDTQYF TGCAGTGCGAGACCGGCTAGCGGAGGGTCTATTACAGATACGCAGTATTTT
TRBJ2-2 TRBD1 TRBV27 NA CASSFQGVSTGELFF TGTGCCAGCAGTTTCCAGGGGGTATCCACCGGGGAGCTGTTTTTT
TRBJ1-1 NA TRBV28 NA CASSVEGARTEAFF TGTGCCAGCAGCGTCGAAGGGGCTCGCACTGAAGCTTTCTTT
TRBJ2-3 NA TRBV6-1 NA CASSEATGRFTDTQYF TGTGCCAGCAGTGAAGCGACGGGCAGGTTCACAGATACGCAGTATTTT
TRBJ2-2 NA TRBV2 NA CASGSAGELFF TGTGCCAGCGGTTCCGCCGGGGAGCTGTTTTTT
TRBJ1-3 NA TRBV6-6 few CASSYSPGSGNTIYF TGTGCCAGCAGTTACTCTCCAGGGTCCGGAAACACCATATATTTT
TRBJ1-5 NA TRBV19 NA CASSIDLNSNQPQHF TGTGCCAGTAGTATAGATCTGAATAGCAATCAGCCCCAGCATTTT
TRBJ2-7 NA TRBV28 few CASSPPSSSYEQYF TGTGCCAGCAGTCCCCCCTCCAGTTCCTACGAGCAGTACTTC
TRBJ2-5 NA TRBV29-1 many CSDLAGTGETQYF TGCAGCGACCTAGCGGGGACAGGCGAGACCCAGTACTTC
TRBJ2-3 TRBD1 TRBV19 NA CASSMGQGGDTQYF TGTGCCAGTAGTATGGGACAGGGTGGAGATACGCAGTATTTT
TRBJ2-3 NA TRBV11-2 many CASSLDRVGRNTDTQYF TGTGCCAGCAGCTTAGATCGGGTTGGCAGAAACACAGATACGCAGTATTTT
TRBJ2-5 TRBD2 TRBV20-1 NA CSAQASGRATGETQYF TGCAGTGCCCAGGCTAGCGGGAGAGCTACGGGGGAGACCCAGTACTTC
TRBJ2-7 TRBD1 TRBV10-2 NA CASIGQGAYEQYF TGCGCCAGCATAGGACAGGGGGCCTACGAGCAGTACTTC
TRBJ1-3 TRBD1 TRBV3-1 few CASSLGQGTGNTIYF TGTGCCAGCAGCCTTGGACAGGGGACTGGAAACACCATATATTTT
TRBJ2-7 TRBD2 TRBV18 many CASSSLAAYEQYF TGTGCCAGCTCATCGCTAGCGGCCTACGAGCAGTACTTC
TRBJ2-6 NA TRBV5-1 NA CASSSPPPGANVLTF TGCGCCAGCAGCTCCCCCCCCCCTGGGGCCAACGTCCTGACTTTC
TRBJ2-7 NA TRBV6-1 NA CASSWTYSYEQYF TGTGCCAGCAGTTGGACTTACTCCTACGAGCAGTACTTC
TRBJ2-3 NA TRBV5-1 many CASSMSDHSTDTQYF TGCGCCAGCTCGATGTCGGATCATAGCACAGATACGCAGTATTTT
TRBJ1-2 TRBD1 TRBV14 few CASSQGVARGDYGYTF TGTGCCAGCAGCCAAGGGGTTGCCAGGGGGGACTATGGCTACACCTTC
TRBJ2-7 NA TRBV28 NA CASSLSGPPYEQYF TGTGCCAGCAGTTTATCAGGGCCTCCTTACGAGCAGTACTTC
TRBJ2-3 TRBD1 TRBV14 NA CASSPTGGQGDTQYF TGTGCCAGCAGCCCCACAGGGGGCCAAGGAGATACGCAGTATTTT
TRBJ1-5 NA TRBV6-1 many CASSEGGGTDIQPQHF TGTGCCAGCAGTGAGGGTGGAGGGACCGACATCCAGCCCCAGCATTTT
TRBJ2-7 TRBD2 TRBV5-1 many CASSLQLAGDTYEQYF TGCGCCAGCAGCTTACAACTAGCGGGAGACACCTACGAGCAGTACTTC
TRBJ2-2 NA TRBV4-1 NA CASSHGGQHTGELFF TGCGCCAGCAGCCATGGCGGACAGCACACCGGGGAGCTGTTTTTT
TRBJ1-2 TRBD1 TRBV2 NA CASSEVPGQGYGYTF TGTGCCAGCAGTGAAGTACCGGGACAGGGGTATGGCTACACCTTC
TRBJ2-1 NA TRBV19 NA CASSTSGDSGTYNEQFF TGTGCCAGTAGTACCTCTGGAGACTCAGGGACCTACAATGAGCAGTTCTTC
TRBJ2-2 NA TRBV2 NA CASMLGTGELFF TGTGCCAGCATGCTGGGCACCGGGGAGCTGTTTTTT
TRBJ1-3 NA TRBV25-1 few CASSIGQGFSGNTIYF TGTGCCAGCAGTATAGGGCAGGGGTTCTCTGGAAACACCATATATTTT
TRBJ2-7 NA TRBV18 many CASSPPGRGYEQYF TGTGCCAGCTCACCACCTGGTCGGGGCTACGAGCAGTACTTC
TRBJ1-1 NA TRBV19 NA CASSIEWWSEGWNTEAFF TGTGCCAGTAGTATAGAGTGGTGGTCGGAGGGCTGGAACACTGAAGCTTTCTTT
TRBJ2-5 TRBD2 TRBV7-8 many CASRSFGLADQETQYF TGTGCCAGCAGATCATTTGGACTAGCGGACCAAGAGACCCAGTACTTC
TRBJ1-1 NA TRBV6-5 NA CASSYSGVINTEAFF TGTGCCAGCAGTTACTCCGGGGTGATTAACACTGAAGCTTTCTTT
TRBJ2-7 NA TRBV28 NA CPSSARIHEQYF TGTCCCAGCAGCGCGCGCATCCACGAGCAGTACTTC
TRBJ1-2 TRBD1 TRBV24-1 NA CATSEAGTDGYTF TGTGCCACCAGTGAAGCCGGGACAGATGGCTACACCTTC